This is a list of T cell receptor beta chains from one sample in a study of metastatic and nonmetastatic thyroid tumors. From the PCR reads, TCRdb re-called clones with MiXCR. The data hold approximately 21,000 clones, with roughly a quarter observed a single time. Sample: blood. These receptors were collected from a female donor with papillary thyroid cancer or a benign thyroid nodule (not recorded which). Some clones in this sample may be carry-over from other donors' samples. The CDR3 runs from the conserved cysteine through the conserved F or W. A D gene is named only where the DNA matches it firmly. Rows give clone size only sometimes, using once, few, many, or a class for an expanded clone.

j_call v_call clone_size d_call cdr3_aa cdr3_nt
TRBJ1-3 TRBV4-1 many . CASSLGGAGVNTIYF TGCGCCAGCAGCCTCGGTGGGGCAGGGGTAAACACCATATATTTT
TRBJ1-3 TRBV6-2/TRBV6-3 few . CASSYLGRGNTIYF TGTGCCAGCAGTTACTTGGGGCGAGGAAACACCATATATTTT
TRBJ2-1 TRBV9 many . CASSVGSGSYNEQFF TGCGCCAGCAGCGTAGGTAGCGGCTCCTACAATGAGCAGTTCTTC
TRBJ2-3 TRBV5-6 many . CASSLFQGGTDTQYF TGTGCCAGCAGCTTGTTTCAGGGAGGCACAGATACGCAGTATTTT
TRBJ2-2 TRBV11-3 . TRBD1 CASRGQGNTGELFF TGTGCCAGCCGCGGACAGGGGAACACCGGGGAGCTGTTTTTT
TRBJ1-1 TRBV5-4 many . CASSLDFRGKPSPEAFF TGTGCCAGCAGCTTGGATTTCCGGGGGAAGCCCTCCCCTGAAGCTTTCTTT
TRBJ2-7 TRBV6-1 few . CASSEPTGYEQYF TGTGCCAGCAGTGAACCGACAGGCTACGAGCAGTACTTC
TRBJ2-1 TRBV24-1 medium-sized . CATGDLESDEQFF TGTGCCACAGGGGACCTAGAGTCGGATGAGCAGTTCTTC
TRBJ1-5 TRBV12-3/TRBV12-4 many . CASSLRYLNQPQHF TGTGCCAGCAGTCTCAGGTACCTCAATCAGCCCCAGCATTTT
TRBJ1-5 TRBV6-1 many . CASRDRDGSQHF TGTGCCAGTAGGGACCGCGACGGGTCCCAGCATTTT
TRBJ2-1 TRBV6-2/TRBV6-3 . . CASSLLAFEQFF TGTGCCAGCAGTTTATTAGCTTTTGAGCAGTTCTTC
TRBJ2-1 TRBV28 many TRBD2 CASSLSGRKVPEQFF TGTGCCAGCAGCTTAAGCGGGAGGAAGGTCCCTGAGCAGTTCTTC
TRBJ2-6 TRBV6-4 many . CASSDSSETGANVLTF TGTGCCAGCAGTGACTCTAGCGAAACTGGGGCCAACGTCCTGACTTTC
TRBJ1-2 TRBV3-1 many . CASSQELDYAARGYTF TGTGCCAGCAGCCAAGAGCTGGACTACGCGGCTCGTGGCTACACCTTC
TRBJ2-2 TRBV20-1 medium-sized TRBD2 CSARDRRLAGGPGELFF TGCAGTGCTAGAGATCGTCGGCTAGCGGGAGGGCCCGGGGAGCTGTTTTTT
TRBJ1-1 TRBV20-1 . . CSASTGDTEAFF TGCAGTGCTAGTACGGGGGATACTGAAGCTTTCTTT
TRBJ1-3 TRBV7-2 . . CASSLARSKSGNTIYF TGTGCCAGCAGCTTAGCGCGATCAAAAAGCGGGAACACCATATATTTT